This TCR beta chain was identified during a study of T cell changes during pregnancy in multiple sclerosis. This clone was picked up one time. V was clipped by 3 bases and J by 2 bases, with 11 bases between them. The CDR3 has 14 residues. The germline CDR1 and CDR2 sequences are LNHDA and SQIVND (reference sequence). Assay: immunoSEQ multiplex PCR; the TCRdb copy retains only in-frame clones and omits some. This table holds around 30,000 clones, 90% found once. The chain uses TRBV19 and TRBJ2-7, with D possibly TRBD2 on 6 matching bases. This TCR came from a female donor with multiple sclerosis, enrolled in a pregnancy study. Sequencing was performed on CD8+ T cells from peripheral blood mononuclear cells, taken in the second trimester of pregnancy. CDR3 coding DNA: TGTGCCAGTAGTATGATAGGAGGGGCCTACGAGCAGTACTTC. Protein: CASSMIGGAYEQYF.